Each of the 23 T cell receptor beta chains below was sequenced from the same sample in a study of blood T cell repertoires in COVID-19. Measured with immunoSEQ multiplex PCR; TCRdb has only the in-frame clones, and not every one. The sample has 150,000 to 200,000 clones, around 90% seen once. Specimen: peripheral blood. The source of these receptors is a human donor in a cohort sampled during active COVID-19.

The chain couples TRBV18 to TRBJ1-3; perhaps TRBD1 as D (5 bases). This CDR3 has 15 amino acids. Per germline, CDR1 KGHSH and CDR2 LQKENI. Trimming removed 2 bases from V and 0 bases from J, with 8 bases in between. The chain's CDR3 is CASSPRQYSGNTIYF. CDR3 in DNA: TGTGCCAGCTCACCAAGACAGTACTCTGGAAACACCATATATTTT.

The CDR3 region is CASSLSGVQETQYF. The CDR3 nucleotides read TGTGCCAGCTCACTCAGCGGTGTCCAAGAGACCCAGTACTTC. The J gene is TRBJ2-5, the V gene TRBV18; D is perhaps TRBD2 (5 bases). Germline values: CDR1 KGHSH, CDR2 LQKENI. V was clipped by 4 bases and J by 1 base, with 10 bases between them. The CDR3 covers 14 residues.

This chain uses TRBV9 with TRBJ2-1; 7 nucleotides match TRBD1. V gave up 4 bases and J gave up 6 bases; unmatched junction bases: 13. CDR1 is SGDLS, CDR2 YYNGEE, per germline. This CDR3 contains 16 residues. The CDR3 protein is CASSQGETGFGNEQFF. In DNA form, the CDR3 reads TGTGCCAGCAGCCAAGGTGAGACAGGGTTCGGCAATGAGCAGTTCTTC.

The rearrangement joins TRBV10-3 to TRBJ2-7, with 14 nucleotides matching TRBD2. J was trimmed by 5 bases and V by 10 bases; bases with no gene match: 7. The CDR3 has 14 amino acids. CDR1 ENHRY and CDR2 SYGVKD come from the germline V gene. This chain's CDR3 is CATTGTSGSHEQYF. The CDR3 nucleotides are TGTGCCACCACCGGGACTAGCGGGAGTCACGAGCAGTACTTC.

The chain combines TRBV29-1 with TRBJ1-2; no firm D call. CDR1 and CDR2 from the germline V gene are SQVTM and ANQGSEA. The CDR3 runs 11 residues. V lost 6 bases to trimming and J lost 4 bases, with 9 bases between them. In nucleotides, the CDR3 is TGCAGCGTAGAGAGCGTCTATGGCTACACCTTC. As protein: CSVESVYGYTF.

The chain links TRBV7-2 to TRBJ2-3; 10 bases agree with TRBD2. There are 14 residues in the CDR3. Germline V lookup: CDR1 SGHTA, CDR2 FQGNSA. The V and J ends lost 6 bases and 5 bases, in that order; junction bases with no gene match: 5. CDR3 residues: CASSLAGVVDTQYF. The CDR3 coding sequence is TGTGCCAGCAGTCTAGCGGGGGTTGTAGATACGCAGTATTTT.

The V call is TRBV5-4, the J call TRBJ1-2; D remains ambiguous. The V gene lost 0 bases and the J gene lost 6 bases, with 9 bases spanning the gap. Germline V CDR1 and CDR2: SGHNT, YYREEE (reference sequence). The CDR3 loop spans 13 amino acids. DNA for the CDR3: TGTGCCAGCAGCTTGGCGGTGCCCAATGGCTACACCTTC. Translating it yields CASSLAVPNGYTF.

The J gene is TRBJ2-6, the V gene TRBV6-6; possibly TRBD2 for D (5 bases). Trimming shortened V by 5 bases and J by 1 base, and 18 bases separated the two germline ends. CDR1 is MNHNY, CDR2 SVGAGI, per germline (reference sequence). The CDR3 consists of 18 residues. The CDR3 spells CASSPMASSGSGANVLTF. The CDR3 nucleotides are TGTGCCAGCAGTCCTATGGCTAGTTCGGGGTCTGGGGCCAACGTCCTGACTTTC.

The rearrangement uses TRBV28 and TRBJ1-2, with D maybe TRBD1 (6 bases). V gave up 3 bases and J gave up 2 bases, with 10 bases separating them. Germline CDR1 is MDHEN and CDR2 is SYDVKM. CDR3 length equals 14 residues. CDR3 region: CASSFLTGNYGYTF. Here the CDR3 DNA reads TGTGCCAGCAGTTTTCTGACAGGCAACTATGGCTACACCTTC.

J is TRBJ2-7 and V is TRBV30; possible D gene TRBD1, 7 bases. CDR3 length: 13 amino acids. CDR1 is GTSNPN, CDR2 SVGIG, per germline (reference sequence). V lost 7 bases and J 4 bases, leaving 17 bases between the germline ends. The CDR3 sequence is CALEGAGSYEQYF. For the CDR3, the DNA is TGTGCCTTGGAGGGGGCAGGGTCTTACGAGCAGTACTTC.

The chain couples TRBV9 to TRBJ1-1; 7 nucleotides match TRBD1. The CDR3 is 15 residues long. With V trimmed by 4 bases and J by 1 base, 7 bases remained unmatched. CDR1 and CDR2 (germline): SGDLS, YYNGEE. CDR3 in amino acids: CASSPTGQPNTEAFF. In nucleotides, the CDR3 is TGTGCCAGCAGCCCGACGGGACAGCCGAACACTGAAGCTTTCTTT.

The gene calls are TRBV3-1 (or the pseudogene TRBV3-2) and TRBJ1-4, with D possibly matching TRBD1 (5 bases). The CDR3 loop spans 16 amino acids. The germline V gene encodes CDR1 LGHDT and CDR2 YNNKEL (reference sequence). The germline V and J ends were trimmed by 0 bases and 5 bases, with 13 bases remaining between them. CDR3 sequence (DNA): TGTGCCAGCAGCCAAGAACTAACAGGCCAGAATGAAAAACTGTTTTTT. Translating it yields CASSQELTGQNEKLFF.

The chain combines TRBV13 with TRBJ2-1; no clear D gene. Trimming shortened V by 1 base and J by 9 bases, and 4 bases separated the two germline ends. Germline V gives CDR1 PRHDT, CDR2 FYEKMQ (reference sequence). This CDR3 comprises 11 residues. As DNA, the CDR3 is TGTGCCAGCAGCTTAGACTTTGAGCAGTTCTTC. This gives the protein CASSLDFEQFF.

The V gene is TRBV24-1, the J gene TRBJ2-5; 9 positions match TRBD1. Looked up from germline, CDR1 is KGHDR and CDR2 is SFDVKD. The CDR3 covers 15 residues. V shed 4 bases, J shed 4 bases, and the junction held 6 bases outside the gene matches. The CDR3 DNA reads TGTGCCACCAGTGACCCACAGGGGGCCGGAGAGACCCAGTACTTC. It is translated as CATSDPQGAGETQYF.

Concerning this clone: Additional DNA sequences in this sample encode the identical CDR3. The gene calls are TRBV3-1 (or the pseudogene TRBV3-2) and TRBJ2-7, with a possible D match to TRBD1 (6 bases). The germline V gene encodes CDR1 LGHDT and CDR2 YNNKEL (reference sequence). The CDR3 consists of 15 residues. Trimming shortened V by 1 base and J by 7 bases, and 17 bases separated the two germline ends. The CDR3 here is CASSQVGAIFYEQYF. The CDR3 bases are TGTGCCAGCAGCCAAGTGGGGGCTATTTTCTATGAGCAGTACTTC.

The rearrangement uses TRBV29-1 and TRBJ2-1, with 7 bases matching TRBD2. This CDR3 spans 15 amino acids. Germline V gives CDR1 SQVTM, CDR2 ANQGSEA. Trimming removed 2 bases from V and 0 bases from J; junction bases left unmatched: 4. The CDR3 sequence: CSVEQAGDSYNEQFF. The DNA of the CDR3 is TGCAGCGTTGAACAGGCGGGAGACTCCTACAATGAGCAGTTCTTC.

The DNA for the CDR3 is TGCGCCAGCAGCCTGGGTGGGCCCAATGAGCAGTTCTTC. As protein: CASSLGGPNEQFF. The chain couples TRBV5-1 to TRBJ2-1; D not certain. The length of the CDR3 is 13 residues. Germline assignment: CDR1 SGHRS and CDR2 YFSETQ. The V and J ends lost 4 bases and 6 bases respectively, with 11 bases between them.

Only one count was recorded for this clone. The rearrangement uses TRBV6-5 and TRBJ2-2, with TRBD1 matching over 7 bases. The CDR3 extends over 15 amino acids. The germline V gene encodes CDR1 MNHEY and CDR2 SVGAGI. Trimming at V came to 5 bases and at J to 4 bases, leaving 7 bases not matched to a gene. The CDR3: CASSTRQGGTGELFF. Written as DNA, the CDR3 is TGTGCCAGCAGTACCAGACAGGGTGGCACCGGGGAGCTGTTTTTT.

The V and J genes are TRBV18 and TRBJ1-1, with TRBD1 as a possible D gene (6 bases). Germline values: CDR1 KGHSH, CDR2 LQKENI. This CDR3 comprises 15 residues. The ends were cut back, 6 bases at V and 0 bases at J, with 14 bases in the middle. CDR3 amino acids: CASSVNTGMNTEAFF. The CDR3 DNA sequence: TGTGCCAGCTCCGTCAATACAGGGATGAACACTGAAGCTTTCTTT.

This clone was seen only a few times. The V call is TRBV2, the J call TRBJ2-7, with 12 bases matching TRBD1. V was pared by 7 bases and J by 7 bases, with 8 bases of the junction left unmatched. The V gene's germline CDR1 is SNHLY and CDR2 FYNNEI. The CDR3 contains 14 residues. The chain's CDR3 is CASNSGTGGGEQYF. The CDR3, as DNA: TGTGCCAGCAATTCCGGGACAGGGGGCGGGGAGCAGTACTTC.

The V gene is TRBV3-1 (or the pseudogene TRBV3-2), the J gene TRBJ2-4, with TRBD2 matching over 7 bases. This CDR3 contains 13 residues. V lost 1 base, J lost 6 bases, and 0 bases stayed unmatched. Germline lookup yields CDR1 LGHDT and CDR2 YNNKEL (reference sequence). In DNA, the CDR3 is TGTGCCAGCAGCCAAGCGGGGGGAAACATTCAGTACTTC. Amino acids: CASSQAGGNIQYF.

V usage is TRBV2 and J usage is TRBJ2-2, with TRBD2 matching 10 bases. The germline V gene encodes CDR1 SNHLY and CDR2 FYNNEI. V shed 5 bases, J shed 4 bases, and the junction held 4 bases outside the gene matches. The CDR3 runs to 15 residues. CDR3 loop: CASSPSGRGTGELFF. Written as DNA, the CDR3 is TGTGCCAGCAGTCCGAGCGGGAGGGGCACCGGGGAGCTGTTTTTT.

The rearrangement uses TRBV5-4 and TRBJ2-5; 9 positions agree with TRBD1. Germline V gene sequence: CDR1 SGHNT, CDR2 YYREEE (reference sequence). The CDR3 extends over 15 amino acids. The trim removed 3 bases at V and 1 base at J, leaving 4 bases unmatched. The CDR3 protein is CASSSGQGSQETQYF. In DNA form, the CDR3 reads TGTGCCAGCAGCTCGGGACAGGGTTCCCAAGAGACCCAGTACTTC.